These T cell receptor beta chains were read from a single sample in a study of blood T cell repertoires in COVID-19. The protocol was immunoSEQ multiplex PCR, while the TCRdb copy is restricted to in-frame clones and leaves out a portion. The sample has tens of thousands of clones, about 90% seen once; the top ten hold around 1%. Sequencing used peripheral blood. The receptor set was obtained from a woman aged 45-65 years in a cohort sampled during active COVID-19. Each CDR3 is given with its conserved first and last residue. Fields, in order: CDR3 DNA, CDR3 protein, J gene, CDR3 length, clone size, D gene, V gene. D genes are given only for firm matches. Expanded clones get a size class; other rows say once, few or many, or leave the size out.

TGTGCCAGCAGCTTGGTTGGGACAGAAGCTTTCTTT CASSLVGTEAFF TRBJ1-1 12 NA NA TRBV11-2
TGTGCCAGCAGTCCTAGGGGAGCGGGAGGCTTCGCGAACACCGGGGAGCTGTTTTTT CASSPRGAGGFANTGELFF TRBJ2-2 19 NA TRBD2 TRBV6-6
TGCGCCAGCAGGCCCGGGACAGCCCAAGAGACCCAGTACTTC CASRPGTAQETQYF TRBJ2-5 14 NA TRBD1 TRBV5-1
TGTGCCAGCGGGACAGGCGAAGGCTACGAGCAGTACTTC CASGTGEGYEQYF TRBJ2-7 13 NA NA TRBV21-1
TGTGCCAGCAGTTACCCCCCGGGACTAGCGGGCAATGAGCAGTTCTTC CASSYPPGLAGNEQFF TRBJ2-1 16 NA TRBD2 TRBV6-5
TGTGCCAGCAGCTTGGCAGGGGCGGGTCAGCCCCAGCATTTT CASSLAGAGQPQHF TRBJ1-5 14 NA NA TRBV5-5
TGCAGCGTCGGGGGTAGTCGTGGCTACACCTTC CSVGGSRGYTF TRBJ1-2 11 NA NA TRBV29-1
TGTGCCAGCAGCCCCCGAGGAGGGATGGTGAGCACAGATACGCAGTATTTT CASSPRGGMVSTDTQYF TRBJ2-3 17 NA NA TRBV9
TGTGCCAGCAGTTTAGAGACCACAGCGGGAGGGAGTCTAGGAAACACCATATATTTT CASSLETTAGGSLGNTIYF TRBJ1-3 19 NA NA TRBV28
TGTGCCAGCAGTTATTCGACAGGGGACGTCTATGGCTACACCTTC CASSYSTGDVYGYTF TRBJ1-2 15 few TRBD1 TRBV6-5
TGCGCCAGCAGCTCTGGGGGAGGCGGGACAGATACGCAGTATTTT CASSSGGGGTDTQYF TRBJ2-3 15 once NA TRBV5-1
TGTGCCAGTACCCTAGGGCGCGGGGCTGCCGATGAGCAGTTCTTC CASTLGRGAADEQFF TRBJ2-1 15 NA NA TRBV19
TGTGCCAGCATCTCATCGCAGGGCACTCTGTACTATGGCTACACCTTC CASISSQGTLYYGYTF TRBJ1-2 16 NA NA TRBV7-9
TGTGCCAGCAGTCCGCGGACTAGCGGTCCCTACGAGCAGTACTTC CASSPRTSGPYEQYF TRBJ2-7 15 NA TRBD2 TRBV27
TGTGCCACCAACCTGGGACAGGGCGGCGGGGAGCTGTTTTTT CATNLGQGGGELFF TRBJ2-2 14 NA TRBD1 TRBV11-2
TGTGCCAGCAGCTCCCGACAGGGTGTAAGCCACGAGCAGTACTTC CASSSRQGVSHEQYF TRBJ2-7 15 NA TRBD1 TRBV27
TGTGCCAGTAGTATAATTGGCGCGGGAGGGCCCGACAATGAGCAGTTCTTC CASSIIGAGGPDNEQFF TRBJ2-1 17 NA TRBD2 TRBV19
TGTGCCAAGACAGGGGAGGGTAGATTAAGGTTAAACACCATATATTTT CAKTGEGRLRLNTIYF TRBJ1-3 16 NA TRBD1 TRBV9
TGTGCCAGCAGCCCCCGCCGGGCTAGCGGGAGCCAGGGAGAGACCCAGTACTTC CASSPRRASGSQGETQYF TRBJ2-5 18 NA TRBD2 TRBV5-4
TGCGCCAGCAGCTTGGAGGGACAGGGGATTTACTCCGAAGCTTTCTTT CASSLEGQGIYSEAFF TRBJ1-1 16 once TRBD1 TRBV5-1
TGTGCCAGCAGTACCTCGAGTAGTATCGACACTGAAGCTTTCTTT CASSTSSSIDTEAFF TRBJ1-1 15 few NA TRBV28
TGCGCCAGCAGCTTGACGGGGAACGAGCAGTACTTC CASSLTGNEQYF TRBJ2-7 12 NA NA TRBV5-1
TGCGCCAGCAGATCGCGGACTAGCGGGAGTCCTACTAGCACAGATACGCAGTATTTT CASRSRTSGSPTSTDTQYF TRBJ2-3 19 NA TRBD2 TRBV5-1
TGTGCCAGCAGCGAGAACGGGGAAACAACAGATACGCAGTATTTT CASSENGETTDTQYF TRBJ2-3 15 NA NA TRBV2
TGTGCCAGCAGCCCGGGACAGGATAATTCACCCCTCCACTTT CASSPGQDNSPLHF TRBJ1-6 14 NA TRBD1 TRBV7-8
TGTGCCAGCAGCGCCCCCCAAGGGGGGGGTTTTGTCTATGGCTACACCTTC CASSAPQGGGFVYGYTF TRBJ1-2 17 NA NA TRBV9
TGTGCCAGCAGTTCGGGACTAGCCAGGTACACAGATACGCAGTATTTT CASSSGLARYTDTQYF TRBJ2-3 16 NA TRBD2 TRBV6-5
TGTGCCACCAGTGATCCGTCGACGGGTAAAGAGACCCAGTACTTC CATSDPSTGKETQYF TRBJ2-5 15 once NA TRBV24-1